This TCR beta chain was captured by sequencing in a study of shared clonotypes between healthy human individuals. The length of the CDR3 is 12 residues. CDR1 and CDR2 from the germline V gene are SNHLY and FYNNEI. Trimming left V 2 bases short and J 5 bases short, with 6 bases between. This table comes from immunoSEQ multiplex PCR, and its TCRdb copy is limited to in-frame clones, with some not included. The data show roughly 2 million clones, with 85% to 95% seen just once and 0.1% to 0.15% held by the top ten. Findings and limits, study-wide: Non-shared clonotypes had lower generation probabilities than clonotypes shared by all four sorted-subset donors.

To note about this clone: Its antigen is not known.

The V and J genes are TRBV2 and TRBJ1-1; D gene ambiguous. Sequenced: naive CD4+ T cells sorted from blood. Described subset: CD45RA+ positively selected. This receptor was identified in a man between 18 and 29 years old in good health. The CDR3 region is CASSETGTEAFF. Here the CDR3 DNA reads TGTGCCAGCAGTGAAACTGGGACTGAAGCTTTCTTT.